Presented here are 21 T cell receptor beta chains from one specimen sequenced in a study of blood T cell repertoires in COVID-19. Sequenced by immunoSEQ multiplex PCR; TCRdb stores in-frame clones only, minus some. Among 80,000 to 95,000 clones listed, roughly 71% were seen once. The sample taken for sequencing was peripheral blood. The receptors come from a woman older than 75 with acute or convalescent COVID-19.

V and J are TRBV7-9 and TRBJ1-2; D gene unclear. This CDR3 comprises 17 residues. V shed 2 bases and J shed 0 bases, with 16 bases lying between them. The V gene's germline CDR1 is SEHNR and CDR2 FQNEAQ (reference sequence). This CDR3 is CASSLSQFRGANYGYTF. CDR3 DNA: TGTGCCAGCAGCTTATCACAGTTCCGTGGCGCTAACTATGGCTACACCTTC.

The gene calls are TRBV11-2 and TRBJ1-2; no reliable D call. CDR3 size: 16 residues. CDR1 and CDR2 (germline): SGHAT, FQNNGV. V shed 1 base and J shed 8 bases, with 20 bases lying between them. In DNA form, the CDR3 reads TGTGCCAGCAGCTTAGGTGCGGGGTTTTTAGGGCAGGGCTACACCTTC. It codes for CASSLGAGFLGQGYTF.

The count of this clone is one. The CDR3 is CASRRDSGYTF. For the CDR3, the DNA is TGTGCCAGCAGAAGGGACAGCGGCTACACCTTC. The chain links TRBV27 to TRBJ1-2, with 7 bases that match TRBD1. Germline V gene lookup returns CDR1 MNHEY and CDR2 SMNVEV (reference sequence). CDR3 length: 11 residues. The ends lost 6 bases at V and 8 bases at J; junction bases unmatched: 3.

The chain uses TRBV5-1 and TRBJ2-6, with D uncertain. This CDR3 is built from 15 residues. Between the trimmed V and J ends, which lost 6 bases and 0 bases, there was a span of 10 bases. Germline V gives CDR1 SGHRS, CDR2 YFSETQ. CDR3 sequence: CASKATGSGANVLTF. The DNA for the CDR3 is TGCGCCAGCAAGGCAACGGGCTCTGGGGCCAACGTCCTGACTTTC.

V is TRBV5-4 and J is TRBJ1-2, with 9 bases identical to TRBD1. Per the germline V gene, CDR1 is SGHNT and CDR2 is YYREEE (reference sequence). The CDR3 is 15 residues long. Losses at the gene ends were 5 bases for V and 2 bases for J; bases not matched to a gene: 7. As DNA, the CDR3 is TGTGCCAGCAGTTCCGGGACAGGGTGGAACTATGGCTACACCTTC. As protein: CASSSGTGWNYGYTF.

This clone was counted between two and nine times. This chain connects TRBV19 to TRBJ1-2; no definite D call. V was trimmed by 5 bases and J by 1 base, leaving 8 bases between them. The CDR3 is 13 residues long. Germline CDR1 LNHDA, CDR2 SQIVND (reference sequence). The CDR3 region has the DNA TGTGCCAGTAGTTCACTCTATAACTATGGCTACACCTTC. It yields the protein CASSSLYNYGYTF.

This clone was counted a few times. V and J are TRBV28 and TRBJ1-2; D perhaps matches TRBD1 (6 bases). The V end lost 7 bases, the J end lost 4 bases, and 13 bases lay between the germline ends. Germline V lookup: CDR1 MDHEN, CDR2 SYDVKM. The CDR3 is 13 amino acids. This CDR3 is CASTGQSPYGYTF. The CDR3 nucleotides are TGTGCCAGCACAGGACAGAGTCCCTATGGCTACACCTTC.

This chain joins TRBV2 and TRBJ1-2, with 9 nucleotides matching TRBD1. The CDR3 is 12 amino acids. V gave up 9 bases and J gave up 8 bases; unmatched junction bases: 7. Germline V gives CDR1 SNHLY, CDR2 FYNNEI. The CDR3 DNA follows: TGTGCCAGTCGCACAGGGGGCGGAGGCTACACCTTC. Protein sequence: CASRTGGGGYTF.

The chain is built from TRBV7-3 and TRBJ2-1, with 7 bases that match TRBD1. Germline-derived CDR1 and CDR2 are SGHTA and FQGTGA. Unmatched junction bases numbered 10, after V lost 5 bases and J lost 9 bases. The CDR3 extends over 14 amino acids. CDR3 bases: TGTGCCAGCAGCCCCGGACAGGCCTGGCCTGAGCAGTTCTTC. Translating it yields CASSPGQAWPEQFF.

The rearrangement links TRBV28 to TRBJ1-2, with 9 bases lining up with TRBD1. The CDR3 is made up of 16 amino acids. V lost 2 bases, J lost 6 bases, and 10 bases stayed unmatched. Germline CDR1 reads MDHEN; CDR2 reads SYDVKM. The CDR3 here is CASSLVGQGYRDGYTF. CDR3 DNA sequence: TGTGCCAGCAGTTTAGTGGGACAGGGATATCGGGATGGCTACACCTTC.

This chain links TRBV20-1 with TRBJ1-3, with 10 bases aligning to TRBD1. This CDR3 is 14 amino acids long. Germline loops: CDR1 DFQATT, CDR2 SNEGSKA (reference sequence). J gave up 4 bases and V 3 bases, and 3 bases lay outside the gene matches. The CDR3 region has the DNA TGCAGTGCTAGTGGGACAGGGGTAGGAAACACCATATATTTT. Its protein is CSASGTGVGNTIYF.

The genes are TRBV3-1 (or the pseudogene TRBV3-2) and TRBJ1-3, with 7 bases that match TRBD1. Trimming removed 1 base from V and 2 bases from J; junction bases left unmatched: 5. Germline lookup yields CDR1 LGHDT and CDR2 YNNKEL (reference sequence). This CDR3 contains 16 residues. DNA for the CDR3: TGTGCCAGCAGCCAAGCTGTAGGGGGCCCTGGAAACACCATATATTTT. Its protein product is CASSQAVGGPGNTIYF.

The CDR3 protein is CATSDDARGEGQPQHF. As DNA, the CDR3 is TGTGCCACCAGTGATGACGCCAGGGGGGAAGGTCAGCCCCAGCATTTT. The rearrangement links TRBV24-1 to TRBJ1-5; 7 positions agree with TRBD1. After removal of 3 bases from V and 6 bases from J, the junction contained 10 bases not matched to a gene. This CDR3 contains 16 residues. Germline-derived CDR1 and CDR2 are KGHDR and SFDVKD.

The chain has TRBV6-5 and TRBJ2-7; a possible D gene is TRBD2 (5 bases). Germline values: CDR1 MNHEY, CDR2 SVGAGI. The CDR3 is 14 amino acids. V shed 0 bases and J shed 2 bases, with 8 bases lying between them. The CDR3 protein is CASSYSGATYEQYF. The CDR3 DNA follows: TGTGCCAGCAGTTACTCGGGAGCTACCTACGAGCAGTACTTC.

This clone has a single count. V usage is TRBV4-2 and J usage is TRBJ2-1, with TRBD2 as a possible D gene (6 bases). Per germline, CDR1 LGHNA and CDR2 YNFKEQ. Trimming removed 0 bases from V and 6 bases from J, with 15 bases in between. CDR3 length equals 16 residues. Here the CDR3 DNA reads TGTGCCAGCAGCCAAGAAGGAGGGCTTCGGGGCAATGAGCAGTTCTTC. It codes for CASSQEGGLRGNEQFF.

The V gene is TRBV5-6, the J gene TRBJ1-2; D ambiguous. CDR3 length equals 14 residues. V gave up 4 bases and J gave up 7 bases, with 17 bases separating them. Germline CDR1 SGHDT, CDR2 YYEEEE. The CDR3 DNA follows: TGTGCCAGCAGCATGAAACGGAGGCCCCTTGGCTACACCTTC. Translation: CASSMKRRPLGYTF.

The V gene is TRBV7-9, the J gene TRBJ1-2; possible D gene TRBD1, 6 bases. The germline gives CDR1 SEHNR, CDR2 FQNEAQ (reference sequence). The CDR3 consists of 13 residues. V was shortened by 3 bases and J by 6 bases, with 11 bases between the two germline ends. The CDR3 region is CASSFKGDHGYTF. As DNA, the CDR3 is TGTGCCAGCAGCTTTAAGGGGGATCATGGCTACACCTTC.

Only a few counts were recorded for this clone. The rearrangement uses TRBV25-1 and TRBJ2-7; 13 bases align to TRBD2. The germline V gene encodes CDR1 MGHDK and CDR2 SYGVNS. The CDR3 contains 15 residues. Losses at the gene ends were 10 bases for V and 2 bases for J; bases not matched to a gene: 8. CDR3 nucleotides: TGTGCCACCGACGGACTAGCGGGGGCCGCCTACGAGCAGTACTTC. Its protein is CATDGLAGAAYEQYF.

The V call is TRBV30, the J call TRBJ2-7; 9 bases agree with TRBD1. This CDR3 is built from 14 residues. Germline CDR1 reads GTSNPN; CDR2 reads SVGIG (reference sequence). As DNA, the CDR3 is TGTGCTTCAAGCCCTAGACAGGGGGCCTACGAGCAGTACTTC. This translates into CASSPRQGAYEQYF.

The chain is built from TRBV4-2 and TRBJ2-2; 8 bases are a match to TRBD1. J lost 0 bases, V lost 1 base, and 4 bases had no gene match. This CDR3 is built from 17 residues. Germline CDR1 is LGHNA and CDR2 is YNFKEQ. CDR3 coding DNA: TGTGCCAGCAGCCAAGGAGACAGGGGACCGAACACCGGGGAGCTGTTTTTT. Translating it yields CASSQGDRGPNTGELFF.

This chain links TRBV4-2 with TRBJ1-2, with D perhaps TRBD1 (6 bases). Germline values: CDR1 LGHNA, CDR2 YNFKEQ. CDR3 length: 14 amino acids. Trimming left V 2 bases short and J 2 bases short, with 9 bases between. The CDR3 DNA sequence: TGTGCCAGCAGCCAATCAGGGGACAACTATGGCTACACCTTC. Its translation: CASSQSGDNYGYTF.